These 7 T cell receptor beta chains share one sample of origin, sequenced in a study of blood T cell repertoires in COVID-19 (dated by TCRdb to the early 2020s). The protocol used for the library was the immunoSEQ multiplex PCR assay. The table comes from immuneACCESS by way of TCRdb, which keeps in-frame sequences with V and J called. Part of the clones is missing from these tables; in studies checked, under half for an unresolved V gene and the rest for unknown reasons. The sample records about 140,000 clones, roughly four fifths of which are singletons. The leading ten clones occupy 1.6% of the sample. What was sequenced was peripheral blood. Receptors were obtained from a human donor in a cohort sampled during active COVID-19.

This chain uses TRBV29-1 with TRBJ2-1, with D unresolved. V lost 4 bases, J lost 8 bases, and 9 bases lay in between. CDR1 and CDR2 (germline): SQVTM, ANQGSEA. The CDR3 contains 11 residues. CDR3: CSVGRGHEQFF. CDR3 DNA sequence: TGCAGCGTTGGGAGAGGCCATGAGCAGTTCTTC.

The chain joins TRBV12-3 or TRBV12-4 to TRBJ2-5; D uncertain. The CDR3 spans 13 residues. V lost 6 bases, J lost 5 bases, and 13 bases lay in between. CDR3 amino acids: CASSQVPRETQYF. The CDR3 nucleotides are TGTGCCAGCAGCCAAGTGCCCAGGGAGACCCAGTACTTC.

The CDR3 sequence is CASSQQLAGEQYF. DNA for the CDR3: TGCGCCAGCAGCCAACAGCTAGCGGGGGAGCAGTACTTC. The rearrangement links TRBV4-3 to TRBJ2-7; 9 nucleotides line up with TRBD2. From germline, CDR1 is LGHNA and CDR2 YSLEER. CDR3 length equals 13 residues. The J segment lost 7 bases and the V segment lost 2 bases, leaving 3 bases of the junction unmatched.

This chain links TRBV28 with TRBJ1-2, with TRBD1 matching 8 bases. The CDR3 has 16 amino acids. Germline lookup yields CDR1 MDHEN and CDR2 SYDVKM. The ends lost 2 bases at V and 8 bases at J; junction bases unmatched: 13. CDR3: CASSLLVGQGAAGYTF. The CDR3 DNA is TGTGCCAGCAGTTTACTAGTCGGACAGGGAGCAGCAGGCTACACCTTC.

The chain carries TRBV28 and TRBJ2-3; no reliable D call. V was pared by 5 bases and J by 5 bases, with 5 bases between. Germline CDR1 reads MDHEN; CDR2 reads SYDVKM. This CDR3 contains 11 residues. The CDR3 loop reads CASSVRDTQYF. The CDR3 DNA reads TGTGCCAGCAGTGTCAGAGATACGCAGTATTTT.

The chain couples TRBV18 to TRBJ2-2; 7 bases line up with TRBD1. The length of the CDR3 is 15 residues. V gave up 4 bases and J gave up 4 bases; unmatched junction bases: 6. CDR1 is KGHSH and CDR2 is LQKENI in the germline V gene. DNA for the CDR3: TGTGCCAGCTCACTTGGGACAGCGAGCACCGGGGAGCTGTTTTTT. Protein product: CASSLGTASTGELFF.

This clone was picked up many times. The chain carries TRBV10-3 and TRBJ1-1; 7 positions agree with TRBD1. Germline CDR1 and CDR2: ENHRY and SYGVKD. This CDR3 has 16 amino acids. With V trimmed by 8 bases and J by 11 bases, 23 bases remained unmatched. The CDR3 sequence is CAIFHRGLQIAKWAFF. DNA for the CDR3: TGTGCCATCTTCCATAGGGGGCTCCAGATCGCTAAGTGGGCTTTCTTT.